A single sample gave rise to the 5 T cell receptor beta chains below, sequenced in a study of cytomegalovirus exposure and HLA in healthy donors. The PCR made use of 60 Vbeta and 13 Jbeta primers. Profiling relied on immunoSEQ multiplex PCR, and the TCRdb table lists in-frame clones only, not all of them. The table lists more than 50,000 clones, around three quarters of them singletons. Specimen: PBMCs. The receptors stem from an older woman in good health and CMV-seropositive.

This chain connects TRBV7-3 to TRBJ1-4; TRBD1 agrees at 9 bases. This CDR3 contains 17 residues. Losses at the gene ends were 5 bases for V and 4 bases for J; bases not matched to a gene: 11. From germline, CDR1 is SGHTA and CDR2 FQGTGA. For the CDR3, the DNA is TGTGCCAGCAGCCCACGAAGAGAGACAGGGGGTAATGAAAAACTGTTTTTT. Protein: CASSPRRETGGNEKLFF.

In this sample, this clone turned up a few times. This chain links TRBV13 with TRBJ2-1; 11 bases fit TRBD2. The CDR3 is 17 amino acids. With 5 bases clipped from V and 3 bases from J, the junction kept 9 bases outside the gene matches. Per the germline V gene, CDR1 is PRHDT and CDR2 is FYEKMQ (reference sequence). CDR3 bases: TGTGCCAGCAGCATTAGTGCTAGCGGGGGGCTCTACAATGAGCAGTTCTTC. Translating gives CASSISASGGLYNEQFF.

The chain recombines TRBV5-4 with TRBJ2-7, with 7 positions matching TRBD1. CDR1 is SGHNT, CDR2 YYREEE, per germline (reference sequence). V dropped 4 bases and J dropped 3; count of bases not matched to a gene: 19. This CDR3 has 18 residues. The CDR3 DNA reads as TGTGCCAGCAGCGACCGACAGGGCGCGGTATCGAGCCACTACGAGCAGTACTTC. This translates into CASSDRQGAVSSHYEQYF.

The chain couples TRBV7-9 to TRBJ1-5, with D unclear. The CDR3 is made up of 15 amino acids. CDR1 is SEHNR and CDR2 is FQNEAQ in the germline V gene (reference sequence). The V gene lost 4 bases and the J gene lost 7 bases, with 17 bases spanning the gap. CDR3 nucleotides: TGTGCCAGCAGCTCCACGGGGTTAGCGGGCCAGCCCCAGCATTTT. It yields the protein CASSSTGLAGQPQHF.

The V and J genes are TRBV5-1 and TRBJ2-1; the match to TRBD2 covers 9 bases. The germline gives CDR1 SGHRS, CDR2 YFSETQ. The ends lost 2 bases at V and 3 bases at J; junction bases unmatched: 18. This CDR3 region has 20 residues. The CDR3 region is CASSFLLPSLSSGVYNEQFF. The CDR3 DNA follows: TGCGCCAGCAGCTTTCTACTCCCCAGTCTTTCTAGCGGGGTCTACAATGAGCAGTTCTTC.